A selection of T cell receptor beta chains follows, all from one sample in a study of blood T cell repertoires in COVID-19. The assay was immunoSEQ multiplex PCR, and TCRdb's table has in-frame clones only and misses some. The table records 250,000 or so clones, approximately 83% of them present only once. The sequenced material came from PBMCs or T cells enriched from blood (not recorded which). These receptors originate from a man aged 45 to 65 who had recovered from COVID-19. Both conserved end residues are part of each CDR3. D genes are given only for firm matches. Some rows have no size entry. The others give once, few or many, or a class for an expanded clone.

>NA|NA|TRBV2|TRBJ2-7
TGTGCCAGCAGTGCGGGCGGGCCCGGCTACGAGCAGTACTTC
CASSAGGPGYEQYF
>NA|NA|TRBV5-5|TRBJ1-5
TGTGCCAGCAGCTTGTCTCAGGGATTGAGCAATCAGCCCCAGCATTTT
CASSLSQGLSNQPQHF
>TRBD2|NA|TRBV6-1|TRBJ2-7
TGTGCCAGCAGTGAAGGGAGTCGGTCGACTAGCGGCATCTACGAGCAGTACTTC
CASSEGSRSTSGIYEQYF
>TRBD1|NA|TRBV19|TRBJ1-2
TGTGCCAGTAGTATGGAGGGGGCCCTAGGTGGCTACACCTTC
CASSMEGALGGYTF
>TRBD2|NA|TRBV7-6|TRBJ2-7
TGTGCCAGCAGCCCCTCGGGGGGTCTCATCCACGAGCAGTACTTC
CASSPSGGLIHEQYF
>NA|NA|TRBV5-4|TRBJ1-1
TGTGCCAGCAGCGGCGATCAGGGGAAGAACACTGAAGCTTTCTTT
CASSGDQGKNTEAFF
>TRBD1|NA|TRBV14|TRBJ1-1
TGTGCCAGCAGCCACGACAGGGGGCGCGTGAACACTGAAGCTTTCTTT
CASSHDRGRVNTEAFF
>TRBD2|once|TRBV15|TRBJ2-1
TGTGCCACCAGCAGACCCGGGGTAGCGGGGGACAATGAGCAGTTCTTC
CATSRPGVAGDNEQFF
>TRBD1|NA|TRBV12-5|TRBJ1-6
TGTGCTAGTGGTTCTGACAGGGGAAAGAATTCACCCCTCCACTTT
CASGSDRGKNSPLHF
>NA|NA|TRBV7-8|TRBJ2-5
TGTGCCAGCAGCTTAGTTGCGTGGGCCAGGGAAGAGACCCAGTACTTC
CASSLVAWAREETQYF
>TRBD1|NA|TRBV18|TRBJ1-6
TGTGCCAGCTCACCCGGACAGGGGGGCTTACCCCTCCACTTT
CASSPGQGGLPLHF
>TRBD2|NA|TRBV6-1|TRBJ2-7
TGTGCCAGCAGTGAGGGTTCTAGCGGTCGCGGGGAGCAGTACTTC
CASSEGSSGRGEQYF
>TRBD1|NA|TRBV7-3|TRBJ2-5
TGTGCCAGCAGCCCAGGGACAGGGAAAGAGACCCAGTACTTC
CASSPGTGKETQYF
>TRBD1|NA|TRBV19|TRBJ2-7
TGTGCCAGTAGTGCATTGGGACAGGGGACTTACGAGCAGTACTTC
CASSALGQGTYEQYF
>NA|NA|TRBV28|TRBJ2-6
TGTGCCAGCAGATCCCCAGGGGGGGCCAACGTCCTGACTTTC
CASRSPGGANVLTF
>TRBD2|few|TRBV7-6|TRBJ2-1
TGTGCCAGCAGCTTGACTAGCGGGGGACGGGTCTACAATGAGCAGTTCTTC
CASSLTSGGRVYNEQFF
>NA|NA|TRBV5-4|TRBJ1-5
TGTGCCAGCAGCTTGTCTGGCAATCAGCCCCAGCATTTT
CASSLSGNQPQHF
>TRBD2|NA|TRBV6-5|TRBJ2-1
TGTGCCAGCAGTTCCTTCTTTGGCGGGAGAGTCAATGAGCAGTTCTTC
CASSSFFGGRVNEQFF
>TRBD1|NA|TRBV7-3|TRBJ2-3
TGTGCCAGCAGCTTAGGGGGACAGAACACAGATACGCAGTATTTT
CASSLGGQNTDTQYF
>NA|NA|TRBV3-1/TRBV3-2|TRBJ1-6
TGTGCCAGCAGCCAAGGAGGGGGGGGTTCACCCCTCCACTTT
CASSQGGGGSPLHF
>TRBD1|NA|TRBV7-8|TRBJ2-2
TGTGCCAGCAGCTTAGCCGGGACAGGGAACACCGGGGAGCTGTTTTTT
CASSLAGTGNTGELFF
>NA|NA|TRBV6-5|TRBJ2-2
TGTGCCACCAAAATCGGGGGAGCGAACACCGGGGAGCTGTTTTTT
CATKIGGANTGELFF
>TRBD1|NA|TRBV4-1|TRBJ2-1
TGCGCCAGCAGCCAACCTGTCGACAGGGACAATGAGCAGTTCTTC
CASSQPVDRDNEQFF
>TRBD2|once|TRBV19|TRBJ2-7
TGTGCCAGTAGTAGGACGGGACTAGACGAGCAGTACTTC
CASSRTGLDEQYF
>TRBD2|NA|TRBV28|TRBJ2-7
TGTGCCAGCAGTTTACTCCAACTAGCGGGAGTAAACCCTGGGTCCTACGAGCAGTACTTC
CASSLLQLAGVNPGSYEQYF
>TRBD1|NA|TRBV5-8|TRBJ2-6
TGTGCCAGCAGCTCCAGGGGGTCTGGGGCCAACGTCCTGACTTTC
CASSSRGSGANVLTF
>TRBD1|NA|TRBV2|TRBJ1-1
TGTGCCAGCAGTGAACGGGGGACAGGGGAGGCTCGAGCTTTCTTT
CASSERGTGEARAFF
>NA|NA|TRBV6-5|TRBJ2-2
TGTGCCAGCAGTTACGGGGGCGGGCGACGCACCGGGGAGCTGTTTTTT
CASSYGGGRRTGELFF
>NA|NA|TRBV18|TRBJ1-1
TGTGCCAGCTCACCACCCCAGGGCTGGAACACTGAAGCTTTCTTT
CASSPPQGWNTEAFF
>TRBD2|NA|TRBV10-3|TRBJ2-1
TGTGCCATCAGGACTCCCGGGACTAGCACCTACAATGAGCAGTTCTTC
CAIRTPGTSTYNEQFF
>NA|NA|TRBV6-5|TRBJ2-7
TGTGCCAGCAGTTCGGTATCCTACGAGCAGTACTTC
CASSSVSYEQYF
>TRBD1|many|TRBV30|TRBJ1-5
TGTGCCTGGCGAGGACAGGGGGCAAATCAGCCCCAGCATTTT
CAWRGQGANQPQHF
>TRBD1|NA|TRBV5-4|TRBJ1-6
TGTGCCAGCAGCATGCCGGGACAGGGGGCGAATTCACCCCTCCACTTT
CASSMPGQGANSPLHF
>TRBD2|once|TRBV11-2|TRBJ2-7
TGTGCCAGCAGCTCGGGACTAGCGGACATCTCCTACGAGCAGTACTTC
CASSSGLADISYEQYF
>NA|NA|TRBV27|TRBJ1-1
TGTGCCAGCAGCCCCAGACACAGCACTGAAGCTTTCTTT
CASSPRHSTEAFF
>NA|few|TRBV9|TRBJ1-3
TGTGCCAGCAGCGTAGCTACAGGGTCTGGAAACACCATATATTTT
CASSVATGSGNTIYF
>NA|NA|TRBV4-1|TRBJ1-4
TGCGCCAGCAGTCACATTTTAACTAATGAAAAACTGTTTTTT
CASSHILTNEKLFF
>TRBD1|NA|TRBV14|TRBJ1-2
TGTGCCAGCAGCCAACATCCGGGACAGGGAGATGGCTACACCTTC
CASSQHPGQGDGYTF
>NA|few|TRBV20-1|TRBJ1-1
TGCAGTGCAGCGAGAGGTACTGAAGCTTTCTTT
CSAARGTEAFF
>TRBD1|NA|TRBV2|TRBJ2-7
TGTGCCAGCAGCCGTCCCGGGACAGTCTCCTACGAGCAGTACTTC
CASSRPGTVSYEQYF
>NA|few|TRBV18|TRBJ1-3
TGTGCCAGCTCAGGACAAAGCTCTGGAAACACCATATATTTT
CASSGQSSGNTIYF
>TRBD2|NA|TRBV7-7|TRBJ2-3
TGTGCTAGCAGTTCTTCTAGCGGGAGGGCAGATACGCAGTATTTT
CASSSSSGRADTQYF
>NA|NA|TRBV5-4|TRBJ2-2
TGTGCCAGCAGCCGTAAACAGGGAGCGAACACCGGGGAGCTGTTTTTT
CASSRKQGANTGELFF
>NA|NA|TRBV21-1|TRBJ2-1
TGTGCCAGCCACGAGGGAGGGTCCAATGAGCAGTTCTTC
CASHEGGSNEQFF
>NA|NA|TRBV3-1/TRBV3-2|TRBJ2-1
TGTGCCAGCAGCCAAGTCGACAATGAGCAGTTCTTC
CASSQVDNEQFF
>TRBD1|NA|TRBV7-9|TRBJ1-6
TGTGCCAGCAGCTTAAGGGACAGGGCATCCCCCCTCCACTTT
CASSLRDRASPLHF
>TRBD2|NA|TRBV5-4|TRBJ2-7
TGTGCCAGCAGCTTGGCGGGGGGGCCCCACGAGCAGTACTTC
CASSLAGGPHEQYF
>NA|once|TRBV6-2/TRBV6-3|TRBJ1-2
TGTGCCAGCAGTCGAGGAGACGGAAGCTATGGCTACACCTTC
CASSRGDGSYGYTF
>NA|NA|TRBV27|TRBJ2-7
TGTGCCAGCAGTTTATTACAGCTCGAGCAGTACTTC
CASSLLQLEQYF
>TRBD1|NA|TRBV19|TRBJ1-2
TGTGCCAGTAGGAGGGGGCAAATCTATGGCTACACCTTC
CASRRGQIYGYTF
>NA|NA|TRBV5-5|TRBJ1-1
TGTGCCAGCAGCCCAGCGGAGATTGGGATAGGGAACACTGAAGCTTTCTTT
CASSPAEIGIGNTEAFF
>NA|NA|TRBV3-1/TRBV3-2|TRBJ2-7
TGTGCCAGCAGCCCAGTTGCAGGGGTTGAAGACGAGCAGTACTTC
CASSPVAGVEDEQYF
>NA|NA|TRBV20-1|TRBJ2-7
TGCAGTGCTAGTGGGGCGGGACAGACAATCTCCTACGAGCAGTACTTC
CSASGAGQTISYEQYF
>TRBD2|NA|TRBV5-6|TRBJ2-1
TGTGCCAACCCTCGACTAGCGCACAACAATGAGCAGTTCTTC
CANPRLAHNNEQFF